One and the same sample provided the 17 T cell receptor beta chains below, sequenced in a study of CD8 T cells in ankylosing spondylitis. Study outcomes and limitations: Ankylosing spondylitis blood appeared to carry a characteristic TCR beta motif of roughly eight highly homologous variants.

No antigen is known for these receptors. TCRdb recomputed calls from the 5' RACE reads with MiXCR, one row per CDR3 protein. The repertoire holds some 85,000 distinct CDR3 sequences, with roughly 9% as singletons. Sequenced sample: blood, either unsorted or a sorted T cell fraction (not recorded which). The origin of the receptors is a male donor with ankylosing spondylitis.

This clonotype has only a few counts. This rearrangement joins TRBV7-9 to TRBJ2-2, with 12 bases lining up with TRBD2. Germline lookup yields CDR1 SEHNR and CDR2 FQNEAQ (reference sequence). The CDR3 runs 16 residues. V trimming: 10 bases; J trimming: 4 bases; junction bases outside the gene matches: 10. CDR3: CATTRLAGVLTGELFF. The CDR3 region has the DNA TGTGCCACCACACGACTAGCGGGAGTACTCACCGGGGAGCTGTTTTTT.

This clonotype has only a few counts. This sequence joins TRBV7-6 and TRBJ2-3, with 9 positions matching TRBD2. This CDR3 has 16 residues. Germline CDR1 and CDR2: SGHVS and FNYEAQ. After removal of 1 base from V and 2 bases from J, the junction contained 4 bases not matched to a gene. CDR3 DNA sequence: TGTGCCAGCAGCTTAGTTGGCGGGAGGGCCACAGATACGCAGTATTTT. Translation: CASSLVGGRATDTQYF.

This clonotype was detected many times. The chain joins TRBV27 to TRBJ2-2; D is undetermined. Germline V gene data show CDR1 as MNHEY and CDR2 as SMNVEV (reference sequence). The CDR3 consists of 15 residues. The V end lost 3 bases, the J end lost 4 bases, and 12 bases lay between the germline ends. The DNA for the CDR3 is TGTGCCAGCAGTTTGGGTGGACGCTCCACCGGGGAGCTGTTTTTT. It specifies CASSLGGRSTGELFF.

The chain's CDR3 is CASSFGAREGYEQYF. The DNA for the CDR3 is TGTGCCAGCAGTTTTGGGGCCCGGGAGGGGTACGAGCAGTACTTC. The genes are TRBV12-3 or TRBV12-4 and TRBJ2-7; 8 bases fit TRBD2. Trimming cost V 3 bases and J 4 bases; bases outside gene matches: 8. CDR3 length: 15 amino acids.

This clonotype was detected many times. Here the CDR3 reads CASSGRGNGGNTIYF. The CDR3 bases are TGTGCCAGCAGCGGGAGAGGCAACGGGGGAAACACCATATATTTT. J is TRBJ1-3 and V is TRBV3-1, with D uncertain. This CDR3 has 15 residues. V was cut by 5 bases and J by 4 bases, with 15 bases left in between. From germline, CDR1 is LGHDT and CDR2 YNNKEL (reference sequence).

This clonotype was seen repeatedly, ten times or more. The chain carries TRBV7-8 and TRBJ2-1; 11 bases line up with TRBD1. The V gene end was trimmed by 6 bases and the J gene end by 5 bases; junction bases not matched to a gene: 6. This CDR3 is built from 15 residues. The germline V gene has CDR1 SGHVS and CDR2 FQNEAQ. The CDR3 DNA follows: TGTGCCAGCAGTCAAGGGACAGGGGGAAACAATGAGCAGTTCTTC. It encodes CASSQGTGGNNEQFF.

V gene TRBV29-1 combines with J gene TRBJ2-4, with D possibly matching TRBD2 (6 bases). The length of the CDR3 is 15 residues. V lost 3 bases and J lost 6, with 18 bases in between. Germline V gives CDR1 SQVTM, CDR2 ANQGSEA. The CDR3 nucleotides read TGCAGCGTTGATTGGCAGGGTGGAGCGGGAAACATTCAGTACTTC. Translation gives CSVDWQGGAGNIQYF.

This clonotype has at least ten counts. J is TRBJ1-1 and V is TRBV7-8; D is unclear. Trimming removed 3 bases at V and 7 bases at J, with 9 bases between. The CDR3 loop spans 12 amino acids. Germline V CDR1 and CDR2: SGHVS, FQNEAQ. The CDR3 here is CASSLDEIEAFF. In nucleotides, the CDR3 is TGTGCCAGCAGCTTGGACGAGATTGAAGCTTTCTTT.

The genes are TRBV7-9 and TRBJ1-2; no reliable D call. The germline CDR1 and CDR2 sequences are SEHNR and FQNEAQ (reference sequence). V lost 4 bases, J lost 6 bases, and 15 bases lay in between. The CDR3 runs to 14 residues. The chain's CDR3 is CASSSSYVEDGYTF. The CDR3 DNA reads TGTGCCAGCAGCTCCAGCTACGTGGAGGATGGCTACACCTTC.

The gene calls are TRBV10-2 and TRBJ2-7; possible D gene TRBD1, 5 bases. The V end was cut by 4 bases, the J end by 2 bases, with 15 bases between. The CDR3 runs to 15 residues. Germline lookup yields CDR1 WSHSY and CDR2 SAAADI. CDR3: CASSVGPGPTYEQYF. CDR3 nucleotides: TGCGCCAGCAGTGTGGGGCCGGGCCCCACCTACGAGCAGTACTTC.

This clonotype was picked up many times. V usage is TRBV10-2 and J usage is TRBJ2-7, with D uncertain. CDR3 length: 15 amino acids. Between the trimmed V and J ends, which lost 3 bases and 10 bases, there was a span of 22 bases. Per germline, CDR1 WSHSY and CDR2 SAAADI. CDR3 nucleotide sequence: TGCGCCAGCAGTGAAGTCGGCTTGCCCGATCCCCCCCAGTACTTC. Encoded protein: CASSEVGLPDPPQYF.

This clonotype was seen many times. The chain uses TRBV11-1 and TRBJ1-1, with 9 bases matching TRBD1. CDR3 size: 16 residues. CDR1 is SGHAT and CDR2 is FQDESV in the germline V gene (reference sequence). After removal of 5 bases from V and 5 bases from J, the junction contained 12 bases not matched to a gene. CDR3 amino acids: CASSIRDRVWKTEAFF. CDR3 nucleotides: TGTGCCAGCAGCATCCGGGACAGGGTGTGGAAGACTGAAGCTTTCTTT.

This clonotype was observed many times. The V call is TRBV5-6, the J call TRBJ2-1, with TRBD2 matching over 11 bases. CDR1 SGHDT and CDR2 YYEEEE come from the germline V gene. CDR3 length: 17 residues. J gave up 6 bases and V 1 base, and 9 bases lay outside the gene matches. The CDR3 region has the DNA TGTGCCAGCAGCTTGATATATAGCGGGAGGGCCGGCAATGAGCAGTTCTTC. It yields the protein CASSLIYSGRAGNEQFF.

CDR3 residues: CASSSRDRAYEQYV. DNA for the CDR3: TGTGCCAGCAGCTCCCGGGACAGGGCCTACGAGCAGTACGTC. V and J are TRBV7-9 and TRBJ2-7; TRBD1 agrees at 9 bases. The germline V gene encodes CDR1 SEHNR and CDR2 FQNEAQ (reference sequence). The CDR3 has 14 residues. The J segment lost 2 bases and the V segment lost 4 bases, leaving 3 bases of the junction unmatched.

This clonotype was found once. The chain links TRBV3-1 to TRBJ1-1; possibly TRBD1 for D (6 bases). V was pared by 1 base and J by 7 bases, with 16 bases between. The CDR3 spans 15 residues. In germline, CDR1 is LGHDT, CDR2 YNNKEL (reference sequence). In nucleotides, the CDR3 is TGTGCCAGCAGCCAAGTAACAAAAGGGGGAAGTGAAGCTTTCTTT. This codes for CASSQVTKGGSEAFF.

This clonotype was detected a few times. The V and J genes are TRBV6-1 and TRBJ1-2; TRBD1 agrees at 10 bases. CDR3 length: 15 amino acids. Germline trimming cut 4 bases from V and 8 bases from J; bases unmatched to any gene: 10. CDR1 and CDR2 (germline): MNHNS, SASEGT. DNA for the CDR3: TGTGCCAGCAGTGGAGACACCGGGACAGGGGTAGGCTACACCTTC. Amino acids: CASSGDTGTGVGYTF.

The DNA for the CDR3 is TGTGCCAGCAGTTTCCCCCAAGGGGCCCAGTACTTC. This codes for CASSFPQGAQYF. The chain has TRBV27 and TRBJ2-5; D perhaps matches TRBD1 (5 bases). This CDR3 region has 12 residues. Germline V gene data show CDR1 as MNHEY and CDR2 as SMNVEV (reference sequence). The ends were cut back, 3 bases at V and 9 bases at J, with 11 bases in the middle.